The clone carrying this T cell receptor (beta chain) was detected ten times or more. These data are taken from a study of T cells in Graves' hyperthyroidism and ophthalmopathy. CDR3 length equals 15 residues. V was pared by 2 bases and J by 2 bases, with 3 bases of the junction left unmatched. There were TCR beta CDR3 regions amplified from RNA transcripts. In the first-round RT-PCR of the TCR CDR3, the HTBI primer set was used. TCRdb passed the multiplex PCR reads through MiXCR, listing each CDR3 protein once. The sample shows over 450,000 distinct CDR3 sequences, approximately 15% of them seen only once. Extraction of PBMCs used roughly 10 ml of fresh peripheral blood.

This clonotype was sampled from a woman between 18 and 29 years old with Graves' hyperthyroidism. Sample: blood. The chain joins TRBV12-3 or TRBV12-4 to TRBJ1-5; 7 positions agree with TRBD1. The DNA of the CDR3 is TGTGCCAGCAGTTTATACAGGGGAGGCAATCAGCCCCAGCATTTT. Translation gives CASSLYRGGNQPQHF.